This T cell receptor beta chain was found in a study of cytomegalovirus exposure and HLA in healthy donors. With 60 Vbeta and 13 Jbeta primers, the PCR was carried out. Generated by immunoSEQ multiplex PCR, the TCRdb table keeps only in-frame clones and is missing some. Of 85,000 to 120,000 clones in the sample, roughly 82% were seen once. The length of the CDR3 is 15 residues. From germline, CDR1 is LNHDA and CDR2 SQIVND (reference sequence). V lost 3 bases, J lost 3 bases, and 4 bases stayed unmatched. Study conclusions and caveats: In a later analysis, specific HLA alleles were associated with 15,000 to 20,000 TCR beta sequences at a 0.05 false discovery rate.

There are a few counts of this clone. Its antigen is not known. The clonotype originates from a man aged 45-65 years in good health and CMV-seronegative. Sequenced sample: PBMCs. The chain uses TRBV19 and TRBJ1-1, with 10 bases aligning to TRBD1. The CDR3 here is CASSMGTGVYTEAFF. The CDR3 nucleotides are TGTGCCAGTAGTATGGGGACAGGGGTGTACACTGAAGCTTTCTTT.